This T cell receptor (beta chain) was captured by sequencing in a study of blood T cell repertoires in COVID-19. On the study more broadly: COVID-19 samples, acute and convalescent, were from the United States, Italy and Spain. Nucleic acid was either cDNA or gDNA, and it came from T cells, B-cell-depleted T cells, or PBMCs.

Germline V gene lookup returns CDR1 MRHNA and CDR2 SNTAGT. V was cut by 6 bases and J by 2 bases, with 13 bases left in between. This CDR3 region has 14 residues. Under the authors' procedure: Estimation of nucleated cell counts was performed using reference gene primer amplification. The assay was immunoSEQ multiplex PCR, and TCRdb's table has in-frame clones only and misses some. The DNA was the basis for D and trimming; V, J and clone size are from that table. This sample carries about 250,000 clones, approximately 86% of them seen once, and the ten largest clones take about 1.6%. The rearrangement links TRBV6-4 to TRBJ1-2; D not resolved. This sequence was found in a woman aged 55-69 years who had recovered from COVID-19. Sequencing input: peripheral blood. CDR3 amino acids: CASRDTVTNYGYTF. For the CDR3, the DNA is TGTGCCAGCAGAGATACAGTAACGAACTATGGCTACACCTTC.